Listed here are 7 T cell receptor beta chains from one sample, sequenced in a study of T cell responses to AZD1222 COVID-19 vaccine. Using immunoSEQ multiplex PCR, the repertoire was profiled, and TCRdb retains in-frame clones only, with some absent. The sample consists of roughly 150,000 clones, roughly 91% of them appearing once. The sequenced sample was peripheral blood, obtained on day 0 of AZD1222 vaccination. The receptors stem from an adult in good health.

The chain has TRBV7-8 and TRBJ1-5; 9 nucleotides match TRBD1. The V gene's germline CDR1 is SGHVS and CDR2 FQNEAQ. The CDR3 has 20 amino acids. V gave up 4 bases and J gave up 2 bases; unmatched junction bases: 18. CDR3 protein: CASSSNQSRDRAKGNQPQHF. CDR3 DNA: TGTGCCAGCAGCTCCAACCAGTCCCGGGACAGGGCGAAGGGCAATCAGCCCCAGCATTTT.

This rearrangement joins TRBV11-2 to TRBJ1-1, with D possibly TRBD1 on 6 matching bases. Germline-derived CDR1 and CDR2 are SGHAT and FQNNGV. Trimming shortened V by 4 bases and J by 7 bases, and 16 bases separated the two germline ends. This CDR3 spans 14 amino acids. The CDR3 region is CASSSGQPGGEAFF. The CDR3 DNA reads TGTGCCAGCAGCTCCGGACAGCCGGGAGGTGAAGCTTTCTTT.

The chain combines TRBV6-6 with TRBJ1-1, with D tentatively TRBD1 (5 bases). The germline V gene has CDR1 MNHNY and CDR2 SVGAGI (reference sequence). Trimming took 5 bases from V and 6 from J, leaving 16 bases between them. The CDR3 covers 14 residues. CDR3 DNA: TGTGCCAGCAGTCAACCTCCCGGAGGGGCTGAAGCTTTCTTT. This encodes CASSQPPGGAEAFF.

This chain links TRBV19 with TRBJ2-5; D remains unclear. Trimming left V 4 bases short and J 0 bases short, with 9 bases between. From germline, CDR1 is LNHDA and CDR2 SQIVND (reference sequence). This CDR3 is built from 14 residues. CDR3 loop: CASSTRSYQETQYF. The CDR3 nucleotides read TGTGCCAGTAGTACCAGATCGTACCAAGAGACCCAGTACTTC.

The chain recombines TRBV5-6 with TRBJ2-5; D is ambiguous. The CDR3 length is 17 residues. Between the trimmed V and J ends, which lost 0 bases and 1 base, there was a span of 16 bases. CDR1 is SGHDT and CDR2 is YYEEEE in the germline V gene. DNA for the CDR3: TGTGCCAGCAGCTTGGCCAAGCGTCCGAGACTCCAAGAGACCCAGTACTTC. Translated, it gives CASSLAKRPRLQETQYF.

This rearrangement joins TRBV7-9 to TRBJ1-1, with D uncertain. Germline CDR1 is SEHNR and CDR2 is FQNEAQ (reference sequence). CDR3 length: 17 residues. With 2 bases removed from V and 1 base from J, the gap between germline ends came to 17 bases. CDR3 loop: CASSLPRSDEGNTEAFF. CDR3 nucleotides: TGTGCCAGCAGCTTACCACGGTCGGACGAGGGGAACACTGAAGCTTTCTTT.

This rearrangement joins TRBV7-3 to TRBJ2-1; perhaps TRBD2 as D (6 bases). The CDR3 length is 14 residues. Per the germline V gene, CDR1 is SGHTA and CDR2 is FQGTGA. Trimming took off 5 bases at V and 3 bases at J, with 11 bases between the two ends. This CDR3 reads CASSKGLDYNEQFF. The CDR3 DNA sequence: TGTGCCAGCAGCAAGGGACTGGACTACAATGAGCAGTTCTTC.